This T cell receptor (beta chain) appears in the sequencing data of a study of cytomegalovirus exposure and HLA in healthy donors. Overall study results and limits: With later analysis, a missense DCLRE1C variant became linked to TCR beta V- and J-gene trimming. As confirmed in vitro, three CMV-associated chains were specific for CMV antigens.

A word on this clone: The antigen remains unidentified.

Vbeta (60) and Jbeta (13) primers were used in the PCR. Method: immunoSEQ multiplex PCR; TCRdb's copy keeps in-frame clones and lacks some. In the table there are 250,000 to 350,000 clones, approximately 90% of which are singletons. The CDR3 consists of 17 residues. CDR1 and CDR2 from the germline V gene are LGHNA and YNFKEQ. V lost 5 bases and J lost 0, with 17 bases in between. Material: PBMCs. The chain recombines TRBV4-2 with TRBJ2-1, with D perhaps matching TRBD2 (6 bases). The clonotype comes from a man aged 35-49 years in good health and CMV-seropositive. The CDR3 bases are TGTGCCAGCAGCTTGAGGAACCGGGAGAGCTCCTACAATGAGCAGTTCTTC. Protein sequence: CASSLRNRESSYNEQFF.